Shown below are 31 T cell receptor beta chains from a single sample sequenced in a study of T cell responses to AZD1222 COVID-19 vaccine. Using immunoSEQ multiplex PCR, the repertoire was profiled, and TCRdb retains in-frame clones only, with some absent. The repertoire consists of about 180,000 clones, with over 85% occurring once and the leading ten covering roughly 1%. The sequencing used peripheral blood, collected 28 days after the second dose of the MenACWY control vaccine. The source is an adult who received the MenACWY meningococcal vaccine as a control.

This clone has a single count. The genes are TRBV10-3 and TRBJ1-2; tentatively, D is TRBD1 (5 bases). V gave up 3 bases and J gave up 2 bases, with 10 bases separating them. The CDR3 contains 14 residues. The V gene's germline CDR1 is ENHRY and CDR2 SYGVKD. The CDR3 loop reads CAISDPDRNYGYTF. In DNA form, the CDR3 reads TGTGCCATCAGTGACCCTGACAGAAACTATGGCTACACCTTC.

The rearrangement uses TRBV7-9 and TRBJ1-2; D may be TRBD1 (5 bases). This CDR3 region has 14 residues. Trimming took 2 bases from V and 2 from J, leaving 9 bases between them. Per germline, CDR1 SEHNR and CDR2 FQNEAQ (reference sequence). Here the CDR3 reads CASSLSGRNYGYTF. CDR3 nucleotide sequence: TGTGCCAGCAGCTTATCGGGACGGAACTATGGCTACACCTTC.

The V gene is TRBV6-5, the J gene TRBJ1-1; D remains unclear. V was pared by 0 bases and J by 1 base, with 3 bases between. Germline V lookup: CDR1 MNHEY, CDR2 SVGAGI. The CDR3 consists of 13 residues. CDR3 region: CASSYSRNTEAFF. Here the CDR3 DNA reads TGTGCCAGCAGTTACTCCAGGAACACTGAAGCTTTCTTT.

In this sample, this clone turned up once. The chain carries TRBV4-2 and TRBJ1-1, with D tentatively TRBD1 (5 bases). The CDR3 has 15 residues. Trimming shortened V by 1 base and J by 5 bases, and 14 bases separated the two germline ends. Germline V lookup: CDR1 LGHNA, CDR2 YNFKEQ. In nucleotides, the CDR3 is TGTGCCAGCAGCCAAGTGGAGGGGAGGAGGACTGAAGCTTTCTTT. Translation: CASSQVEGRRTEAFF.

With regard to this clone: The sample has other DNA sequences that encode this CDR3 too. The chain carries TRBV6-5 and TRBJ1-1, with D tentatively TRBD1 (6 bases). The germline V gene has CDR1 MNHEY and CDR2 SVGAGI. The CDR3 loop spans 13 amino acids. Trimming cost V 4 bases and J 1 base, with 7 bases left between them. The CDR3 DNA reads TGTGCCAGCAGTTTACAGGGGAACACTGAAGCTTTCTTT. Protein: CASSLQGNTEAFF.

The DNA for the CDR3 is TGTGCCAGCAGCCCCCGGACAGCGAACACCGGGGAGCTGTTTTTT. Protein product: CASSPRTANTGELFF. The chain joins TRBV7-3 to TRBJ2-2; D may be TRBD1 (6 bases). This CDR3 has 15 amino acids. Germline V gives CDR1 SGHTA, CDR2 FQGTGA. Trimming removed 5 bases from V and 0 bases from J, with 10 bases in between.

V is TRBV30 and J is TRBJ1-1, with D unclear. V was pared by 2 bases and J by 8 bases, with 12 bases between. The CDR3 is made up of 12 amino acids. Germline V lookup: CDR1 GTSNPN, CDR2 SVGIG (reference sequence). CDR3 coding DNA: TGTGCCTGGAGTTTCCAGGCGCGAGAAGCTTTCTTT. Encoded protein: CAWSFQAREAFF.

This chain uses TRBV2 with TRBJ2-2; D is possibly TRBD1 (6 bases). The length of the CDR3 is 15 residues. Germline CDR1 and CDR2: SNHLY and FYNNEI. The V end was cut by 0 bases, the J end by 3 bases, with 8 bases between. CDR3 amino acids: CASSEARGHTGELFF. The CDR3 DNA follows: TGTGCCAGCAGTGAAGCCAGGGGCCACACCGGGGAGCTGTTTTTT. The full variable domain, with the rest looked up from reference TRBV2 and TRBJ2-2, is EPEVTQTPSHQVTQMGQEVILRCVPISNHLYFYWYRQILGQKVEFLVSFYNNEISEKSEIFDDQFSVERPDGSNFTLKIRSTKLEDSAMYFCASSEARGHTGELFFGEGSRLTVL.

The chain is built from TRBV24-1 and TRBJ2-5; D perhaps matches TRBD1 (6 bases). Looked up from germline, CDR1 is KGHDR and CDR2 is SFDVKD. V was clipped by 7 bases and J by 2 bases, with 19 bases between them. This CDR3 has 16 residues. Written as DNA, the CDR3 is TGTGCCACCAGCCCCGGGCAGGGGCCGAAACAAGAGACCCAGTACTTC. It encodes CATSPGQGPKQETQYF.

The rearrangement joins TRBV30 to TRBJ2-2; 9 bases map to TRBD1. CDR1 and CDR2 (germline): GTSNPN, SVGIG (reference sequence). The CDR3 runs 14 residues. Germline trimming cut 1 base from V and 5 bases from J; bases unmatched to any gene: 2. CDR3 region: CAWSGTGVTGELFF. The CDR3 DNA sequence: TGTGCCTGGAGTGGGACAGGGGTAACCGGGGAGCTGTTTTTT.

V usage is TRBV3-1 (or the pseudogene TRBV3-2) and J usage is TRBJ1-1; TRBD1 might be the D (5 bases). Per the germline V gene, CDR1 is LGHDT and CDR2 is YNNKEL (reference sequence). The V and J ends lost 6 bases and 1 base respectively, with 9 bases between them. The CDR3 is 13 residues long. The CDR3 spells CASRQGKNTEAFF. CDR3 DNA: TGTGCCAGCAGGCAGGGCAAGAACACTGAAGCTTTCTTT.

The chain couples TRBV10-3 to TRBJ2-3; D is tentatively TRBD1 or TRBD2 (5 bases each). Germline assignment: CDR1 ENHRY and CDR2 SYGVKD. V gave up 4 bases and J gave up 4 bases, with 9 bases separating them. This CDR3 is built from 13 residues. This CDR3 reads CAISAGTADTQYF. The CDR3 DNA reads TGTGCCATCAGTGCGGGGACGGCAGATACGCAGTATTTT.

The V call is TRBV7-2, the J call TRBJ1-1; D might be TRBD1 (6 bases). The CDR3 length is 16 residues. The ends were cut back, 5 bases at V and 1 base at J, with 17 bases in the middle. The germline gives CDR1 SGHTA, CDR2 FQGNSA. The CDR3 region is CASSLHLGGPNTEAFF. CDR3 coding DNA: TGTGCCAGCAGCCTTCACCTCGGGGGGCCGAACACTGAAGCTTTCTTT. The variable domain in full, with the rest retrieved from reference TRBV7-2 and TRBJ1-1, is GAGVSQSPSNKVTEKGKDVELRCDPISGHTALYWYRQSLGQGLEFLIYFQGNSAPDKSGLPSDRFSAERTGGSVSTLTIQRTQQEDSAVYLCASSLHLGGPNTEAFFGQGTRLTVV.

The V and J genes are TRBV6-2 or TRBV6-3 and TRBJ2-3; 8 bases match TRBD1. The germline V gene has CDR1 MNHEY and CDR2 SVGEGT. V shed 5 bases, J shed 3 bases, and the junction held 7 bases outside the gene matches. This CDR3 spans 15 amino acids. DNA for the CDR3: TGTGCCAGCAGTCGACAGGGGATGGGGACAGATACGCAGTATTTT. Its translation: CASSRQGMGTDTQYF.

J is TRBJ2-7 and V is TRBV5-1, with D possibly matching TRBD2 (6 bases). This CDR3 is 14 amino acids long. Germline loops: CDR1 SGHRS, CDR2 YFSETQ. The V end was cut by 0 bases, the J end by 5 bases, with 12 bases between. The CDR3 reads CASSLVGGSDEQYF. The CDR3 DNA follows: TGCGCCAGCAGCTTGGTTGGAGGGAGCGACGAGCAGTACTTC.

The chain couples TRBV5-8 to TRBJ1-5, with no clear D. The CDR3 loop spans 12 amino acids. The V gene lost 1 base and the J gene lost 7 bases, with 6 bases spanning the gap. CDR1 SGHTS and CDR2 YDEGEE come from the germline V gene. The CDR3 region is CASSLWGQPQHF. DNA for the CDR3: TGTGCCAGCAGCTTGTGGGGACAGCCCCAGCATTTT.

V and J are TRBV18 and TRBJ2-1; possibly TRBD2 for D (6 bases). Trimming shortened V by 3 bases and J by 3 bases, and 12 bases separated the two germline ends. The CDR3 covers 15 residues. Germline lookup yields CDR1 KGHSH and CDR2 LQKENI. CDR3 DNA sequence: TGTGCCAGCTCACCCCGGACTACCAACTACAATGAGCAGTTCTTC. It codes for CASSPRTTNYNEQFF.

The J gene is TRBJ2-3, the V gene TRBV29-1; D is perhaps TRBD2 (5 bases). The CDR3 totals 15 residues. With 6 bases removed from V and 1 base from J, the gap between germline ends came to 17 bases. CDR1 is SQVTM, CDR2 ANQGSEA, per germline. This CDR3 is CSVSRGAARTDTQYF. The CDR3 bases are TGCAGCGTATCCCGGGGAGCGGCCCGCACAGATACGCAGTATTTT.

This rearrangement joins TRBV6-5 to TRBJ1-2, with D perhaps TRBD1 (5 bases). CDR1 is MNHEY and CDR2 is SVGAGI in the germline V gene. The V gene lost 0 bases and the J gene lost 14 bases, with 25 bases spanning the gap. The CDR3 length is 16 residues. The CDR3 DNA sequence: TGTGCCAGCAGTTACTCGAAGCACCACAGGCCAACCCGGGTGACCTTC. Translating gives CASSYSKHHRPTRVTF.

The chain has TRBV5-1 and TRBJ2-7; 9 bases map to TRBD1. The CDR3 length is 15 residues. The V and J ends lost 3 bases and 6 bases, in that order; junction bases with no gene match: 10. Per the germline V gene, CDR1 is SGHRS and CDR2 is YFSETQ. CDR3 protein: CASSSIPGQGGEQYF. The CDR3 DNA reads TGCGCCAGCAGCTCCATACCGGGACAGGGAGGCGAGCAGTACTTC.

V is TRBV6-5 and J is TRBJ1-6, with D unresolved. This CDR3 spans 14 amino acids. Germline-derived CDR1 and CDR2 are MNHEY and SVGAGI. With 0 bases removed from V and 8 bases from J, the gap between germline ends came to 8 bases. The CDR3 protein is CASSYSGRDSPLHF. CDR3 sequence (DNA): TGTGCCAGCAGTTACTCCGGGCGGGATTCACCCCTCCACTTT.

This clone came up once. The chain carries TRBV7-2 and TRBJ1-4, with D tentatively TRBD1 (5 bases). Between the trimmed V and J ends, which lost 1 base and 4 bases, there was a span of 10 bases. Germline-derived CDR1 and CDR2 are SGHTA and FQGNSA. The CDR3 is made up of 15 amino acids. For the CDR3, the DNA is TGTGCCAGCAGCTTAGGCAGGGCGGGTAATGAAAAACTGTTTTTT. It codes for CASSLGRAGNEKLFF.

This clone was counted between two and nine times. The CDR3 DNA is TGTGCCAGCAGCTGGGCCCCCCCAAACACTGAAGCTTTCTTT. Amino acid sequence: CASSWAPPNTEAFF. The genes are TRBV7-9 and TRBJ1-1; unclear D gene. Per germline, CDR1 SEHNR and CDR2 FQNEAQ (reference sequence). The CDR3 has 14 amino acids. V was trimmed by 4 bases and J by 2 bases, leaving 11 bases between them.

The rearrangement joins TRBV6-6 to TRBJ2-1; 12 bases match TRBD2. Germline-derived CDR1 and CDR2 are MNHNY and SVGAGI (reference sequence). The CDR3 is 15 residues long. V lost 6 bases, J lost 8 bases, and 8 bases stayed unmatched. The CDR3 sequence: CASRQGASGGDEQFF. The CDR3 DNA is TGTGCCAGCAGACAGGGAGCTAGCGGGGGGGATGAGCAGTTCTTC.

The chain has TRBV6-2 or TRBV6-3 and TRBJ1-4, with TRBD1 matching over 9 bases. The CDR3 is 16 residues long. Germline V gene lookup returns CDR1 MNHEY and CDR2 SVGEGT. Losses at the gene ends were 0 bases for V and 7 bases for J; bases not matched to a gene: 6. CDR3 in amino acids: CASSYSSGQGIEKLFF. In nucleotides, the CDR3 is TGTGCCAGCAGTTACTCGTCAGGACAGGGGATTGAAAAACTGTTTTTT.

J is TRBJ2-1 and V is TRBV2, with 7 bases fitting TRBD2. The germline CDR1 and CDR2 sequences are SNHLY and FYNNEI. Trimming at V came to 8 bases and at J to 3 bases, leaving 4 bases not matched to a gene. The CDR3 is 13 amino acids. CDR3 in DNA: TGTGCCAGCGCCCCTAGCGGCTACAATGAGCAGTTCTTC. It yields the protein CASAPSGYNEQFF.

V gene TRBV5-1 combines with J gene TRBJ2-5, with 9 bases fitting TRBD2. The CDR3 loop spans 14 amino acids. The V and J ends lost 5 bases and 1 base, in that order; junction bases with no gene match: 3. Germline-derived CDR1 and CDR2 are SGHRS and YFSETQ. CDR3 in DNA: TGCGCCAGCAGGGTAGCGGGGGCCCAAGAGACCCAGTACTTC. It specifies CASRVAGAQETQYF.

J is TRBJ2-5 and V is TRBV9; 14 bases line up with TRBD2. The germline CDR1 and CDR2 sequences are SGDLS and YYNGEE. The CDR3 contains 17 residues. Unmatched junction bases numbered 7, after V lost 3 bases and J lost 3 bases. The CDR3 DNA follows: TGTGCCAGCAGCGCTAGACCGGGACTAGCGGGGGAAGAGACCCAGTACTTC. Translated: CASSARPGLAGEETQYF.

This clone was seen once. The rearrangement uses TRBV3-1 (or the pseudogene TRBV3-2) and TRBJ1-2; unclear D gene. The germline CDR1 and CDR2 sequences are LGHDT and YNNKEL (reference sequence). The CDR3 loop spans 14 amino acids. Trimming took off 1 base at V and 7 bases at J, with 13 bases between the two ends. The CDR3 sequence is CASSQGGRVGGYTF. Written as DNA, the CDR3 is TGTGCCAGCAGCCAAGGAGGTAGGGTAGGTGGCTACACCTTC.

The chain joins TRBV4-2 to TRBJ1-2; 7 bases align to TRBD1. CDR3 length: 16 amino acids. After removal of 4 bases from V and 0 bases from J, the junction contained 8 bases not matched to a gene. The germline gives CDR1 LGHNA, CDR2 YNFKEQ. The chain's CDR3 is CASSRGTEIANYGYTF. Here the CDR3 DNA reads TGTGCCAGCAGCCGGGGGACAGAGATCGCTAACTATGGCTACACCTTC.

V and J are TRBV11-2 and TRBJ2-1, with D perhaps matching TRBD1 (5 bases). Germline CDR1 reads SGHAT; CDR2 reads FQNNGV. The germline V and J ends were trimmed by 0 bases and 3 bases, with 12 bases remaining between them. There are 16 residues in the CDR3. CDR3 in DNA: TGTGCCAGCAGCTTAGAGGCAGGAAGGGGCTACAATGAGCAGTTCTTC. Translated: CASSLEAGRGYNEQFF.